The sample holds one count of the clone carrying this T cell receptor beta chain. What it recognizes is unknown. Profiling of TCR beta VDJ combinations and CDR3 sequences used genomic DNA as template. TCRdb re-derived calls from the reads in MiXCR, one entry per CDR3 protein. This table holds fewer than 200,000 distinct CDR3 sequences, 70% to 75% found once. CDR1 SGHVS and CDR2 FNYEAQ come from the germline V gene. The CDR3 totals 13 residues. V was trimmed by 0 bases and J by 2 bases, leaving 5 bases between them. Patients included in sequencing had previously demonstrated CD8+CD57+ cell expansion by flow cytometry. Each of the patients presented with severe acquired aplastic anemia. The data belong to a study of CD8+CD57+ T cells in acquired aplastic anemia. About the research overall: Mean DNA quantity obtained from sorted CD4+ and CD8+ cells was 3 to 3.5 ug.

Study-wide points: Patient and control CD8+ Simpson's diversity was not significantly different. Sharing between patients and controls was observed for roughly 29 CD8+ CDR3 sequences.

This TCR was sampled from a human donor with aplastic anemia. The sequenced material came from sorted CD4+, CD8+, or CD8+CD57+ T cells (not recorded which) from PBMCs. This chain connects TRBV7-6 to TRBJ2-7, with D unclear. The CDR3 sequence: CASSLAVAYEQYF. DNA for the CDR3: TGTGCCAGCAGCTTAGCGGTCGCCTACGAGCAGTACTTC.